The 25 T cell receptor beta chains listed next were all sequenced from one sample in a study of shared clonotypes between healthy human individuals. Using immunoSEQ multiplex PCR, the repertoire was profiled, and TCRdb retains in-frame clones only, with some absent. The sample includes about 2.4 million clones, approximately 94% seen only once; the top ten take about 0.13%. The source material was naive CD4+ T cells sorted from blood. Subset defined: CD45RA+ positively selected. The receptors shown here come from a man younger than 35 in good health.

V usage is TRBV6-1 and J usage is TRBJ2-3, with 9 bases that match TRBD2. V lost 3 bases and J lost 2; bases outside the gene matches: 6. Germline CDR1 is MNHNS and CDR2 is SASEGT. This CDR3 has 16 residues. The CDR3 DNA is TGTGCCAGCAGTGACCGACTAGCGGAAAACACAGATACGCAGTATTTT. Translating gives CASSDRLAENTDTQYF.

To note about this clone: This sample includes further DNA sequences coding for the same CDR3. CDR3 nucleotides: TGCGCCAGCAGCTTGGAGGCGGCCGGGGAGCTGTTTTTT. It yields the protein CASSLEAAGELFF. The V call is TRBV5-1, the J call TRBJ2-2; no definite D call. CDR1 and CDR2 (germline): SGHRS, YFSETQ. The V gene lost 0 bases and the J gene lost 6 bases, with 6 bases spanning the gap. The CDR3 covers 13 residues. Filled out from reference TRBV5-1 and TRBJ2-2, the complete variable domain reads KAGVTQTPRYLIKTRGQQVTLSCSPISGHRSVSWYQQTPGQGLQFLFEYFSETQRNKGNFPGRFSGRQFSNSRSEMNVSTLELGDSALYLCASSLEAAGELFFGEGSRLTVL.

The chain has TRBV30 and TRBJ2-5, with D possibly matching TRBD2 (6 bases). The J call could be wrong; TRBJ2-7 is a better fit for the DNA end. This CDR3 region has 15 residues. In germline, CDR1 is GTSNPN, CDR2 SVGIG (reference sequence). CDR3 DNA: TGTGCCTGGAGTGGGGGGGACCCCCGGGGCTACGAGCAGTACTTC. Its translation: CAWSGGDPRGYEQYF.

With respect to this clone: Other DNA sequences from this sample encode an identical CDR3 as well. The genes are TRBV6-5 and TRBJ1-6; 7 bases fit TRBD1. V lost 5 bases, J lost 6 bases, and 4 bases stayed unmatched. This CDR3 has 14 residues. Germline CDR1 MNHEY, CDR2 SVGAGI. CDR3 amino acids: CASSVGQVNSPLHF. The DNA of the CDR3 is TGTGCCAGCAGTGTCGGACAGGTTAATTCACCCCTCCACTTT.

V usage is TRBV12-2 and J usage is TRBJ1-5; the D call in the table, TRBD1, was not verified against the DNA. TRBV12-2 is a pseudogene segment. CDR3 size: 14 residues. DNA of the CDR3: TGTGCAAGTCCCCACAGCCCTAGCAATCAGCCCCAGCATTTT. Translation: CASPHSPSNQPQHF.

The rearrangement joins TRBV29-1 to TRBJ2-5; D remains unclear. Trimming left V 2 bases short and J 0 bases short, with 13 bases between. In germline, CDR1 is SQVTM, CDR2 ANQGSEA. This CDR3 has 15 residues. The CDR3 DNA reads TGCAGCGTTGAACAAGACCCATTGTACCAAGAGACCCAGTACTTC. Translated, it gives CSVEQDPLYQETQYF.

This clone has more than one count but fewer than ten. The chain employs TRBV7-2 and TRBJ1-1; no definite D call. Looked up from germline, CDR1 is SGHTA and CDR2 is FQGNSA. The germline V and J ends were trimmed by 5 bases and 0 bases, with 13 bases remaining between them. The CDR3 is made up of 15 amino acids. The CDR3: CASSGRLALNTEAFF. The CDR3 nucleotides read TGTGCCAGCAGCGGACGATTAGCTTTGAACACTGAAGCTTTCTTT.

The chain recombines TRBV7-2 with TRBJ2-1; TRBD2 matches at 14 bases. V lost 5 bases, J lost 5 bases, and 8 bases stayed unmatched. The CDR3 contains 17 residues. Germline loops: CDR1 SGHTA, CDR2 FQGNSA. Written as DNA, the CDR3 is TGTGCCAGCAGCCAGGGACTAGCGGGAGTGTGGAACAATGAGCAGTTCTTC. Its translation: CASSQGLAGVWNNEQFF.

The rearrangement uses TRBV5-6 and TRBJ1-1, with D tentatively TRBD1 (5 bases). CDR3 length: 13 amino acids. V was cut by 4 bases and J by 1 base, with 8 bases left in between. Germline lookup yields CDR1 SGHDT and CDR2 YYEEEE. The CDR3 reads CASSGDRNTEAFF. The CDR3 bases are TGTGCCAGCAGCGGCGACAGGAACACTGAAGCTTTCTTT.

CDR3: CASSQDKGAIYETQYF. The CDR3 nucleotides are TGCGCCAGCAGCCAAGATAAGGGAGCGATTTACGAGACCCAGTACTTC. The chain joins TRBV4-1 to TRBJ2-5; a possible D gene is TRBD2 (5 bases). Germline values: CDR1 MGHRA, CDR2 YSYEKL. The CDR3 extends over 16 amino acids. The V end was cut by 0 bases, the J end by 5 bases, with 16 bases between.

This rearrangement joins TRBV11-1 to TRBJ1-2; 8 nucleotides line up with TRBD1. Germline loops: CDR1 SGHAT, CDR2 FQDESV (reference sequence). J was trimmed by 7 bases and V by 5 bases; bases with no gene match: 9. The CDR3 covers 14 residues. The DNA for the CDR3 is TGTGCCAGCAGCGGTCGACAGGGGAATCGTGGCTACACCTTC. It is translated as CASSGRQGNRGYTF.

The rearrangement links TRBV9 to TRBJ2-1, with D possibly TRBD2 on 5 matching bases. This CDR3 is 18 amino acids long. Germline V gene lookup returns CDR1 SGDLS and CDR2 YYNGEE. V lost 3 bases to trimming and J lost 0 bases, with 19 bases between them. The CDR3, as DNA: TGTGCCAGCAGCGGACATGTAGACCCGGGATCCTCCTACAATGAGCAGTTCTTC. Its translation: CASSGHVDPGSSYNEQFF.

This chain uses TRBV30 with TRBJ2-1; D is uncertain. CDR3 length: 12 residues. V lost 2 bases and J lost 6, with 8 bases in between. CDR1 is GTSNPN and CDR2 is SVGIG in the germline V gene (reference sequence). CDR3 in DNA: TGTGCCTGGAGTCCCCCGCCCAATGAGCAGTTCTTC. It translates to CAWSPPPNEQFF.

CDR3 sequence reads: CASSYPTGSGLNIQYF. The CDR3 bases are TGTGCCAGCAGTTACCCCACAGGGAGTGGACTAAACATTCAGTACTTC. The chain combines TRBV6-6 with TRBJ2-4; a possible D gene is TRBD1 (6 bases). The CDR3 is 16 residues long. Per germline, CDR1 MNHNY and CDR2 SVGAGI (reference sequence). V was trimmed by 2 bases and J by 6 bases, leaving 17 bases between them.

This chain uses TRBV4-1 with TRBJ1-3; D not certain. The CDR3 covers 15 residues. Trimming pared 0 bases from V and 4 bases from J, leaving 10 bases between. CDR1 is MGHRA and CDR2 is YSYEKL in the germline V gene. The CDR3 spells CASSQEYTLGNTIYF. As DNA, the CDR3 is TGCGCCAGCAGCCAAGAATACACGTTAGGAAACACCATATATTTT.

The chain is built from TRBV4-2 and TRBJ2-3; 13 positions agree with TRBD2. Trimming at V came to 8 bases and at J to 0 bases, leaving 5 bases not matched to a gene. This CDR3 comprises 16 residues. CDR1 is LGHNA, CDR2 YNFKEQ, per germline. The CDR3 region has the DNA TGTGCCAGCCGACGACTAGCGGGGGGTAGCACAGATACGCAGTATTTT. This sequence encodes CASRRLAGGSTDTQYF.

This chain joins TRBV7-9 and TRBJ1-1; D uncertain. The germline CDR1 and CDR2 sequences are SEHNR and FQNEAQ (reference sequence). The CDR3 spans 12 residues. Trimming pared 8 bases from V and 1 base from J, leaving 8 bases between. CDR3 in amino acids: CASERTNTEAFF. In DNA, the CDR3 is TGTGCCAGCGAAAGGACGAACACTGAAGCTTTCTTT. The variable domain in full, completed from reference TRBV7-9 and TRBJ1-1, reads DTGVSQNPRHKITKRGQNVTFRCDPISEHNRLYWYRQTLGQGPEFLTYFQNEAQLEKSRLLSDRFSAERPKGSFSTLEIQRTEQGDSAMYLCASERTNTEAFFGQGTRLTVV.

The chain is built from TRBV7-9 and TRBJ2-3; D gene uncertain. Deletions cut 5 bases from V and 0 bases from J, with 12 bases between. CDR1 is SEHNR and CDR2 is FQNEAQ in the germline V gene (reference sequence). This CDR3 has 15 residues. The CDR3 nucleotides read TGTGCCAGCAGCGTCATTCTGGGTAGCACAGATACGCAGTATTTT. Protein: CASSVILGSTDTQYF.

A remark on this clone: A junction end diverges from the germline sequence, so it may reflect a read error. The rearrangement uses TRBV18 and TRBJ2-3; no firm D call. The CDR3 loop spans 15 amino acids. Germline V CDR1 and CDR2: KGHSH, LQKENI. CDR3 protein: CASSAPADSTDTQYF. The CDR3 DNA is TGTGCCAGCTCAGCACCGGCGGATAGCACAGATACGCAGTATTTT.

The chain links TRBV15 to TRBJ2-7; 8 bases agree with TRBD2. The CDR3 length is 17 residues. The V gene's germline CDR1 is LNHNV and CDR2 YYDKDF (reference sequence). The J segment lost 2 bases and the V segment lost 0 bases, leaving 9 bases of the junction unmatched. As DNA, the CDR3 is TGTGCCACCAGCAGAGATTATAGGCTAGCGGGCACCTACGAGCAGTACTTC. Its protein product is CATSRDYRLAGTYEQYF.

This chain links TRBV10-1 with TRBJ2-1; 7 bases are a match to TRBD1. The CDR3 is 13 residues long. V trimming: 10 bases; J trimming: 3 bases; junction bases outside the gene matches: 6. Per germline, CDR1 WNHNN and CDR2 SYGVQD (reference sequence). CDR3 DNA sequence: TGCGCCACCCAGGGACAGAGCTACAATGAGCAGTTCTTC. This encodes CATQGQSYNEQFF.

This chain joins TRBV4-3 and TRBJ1-2, with 7 bases identical to TRBD1. There are 13 residues in the CDR3. J lost 7 bases, V lost 0 bases, and 2 bases had no gene match. Germline CDR1 reads LGHNA; CDR2 reads YSLEER. CDR3 sequence: CASSQDRGGGYTF. For the CDR3, the DNA is TGCGCCAGCAGCCAAGACAGGGGGGGTGGCTACACCTTC.

The chain links TRBV6-5 to TRBJ1-5, with D perhaps TRBD1 (6 bases). Trimming pared 4 bases from V and 3 bases from J, leaving 10 bases between. The CDR3 is made up of 14 amino acids. Germline V gene sequence: CDR1 MNHEY, CDR2 SVGAGI. The CDR3 DNA reads as TGTGCCAGCAGTTGGCGACAGGACAATCAGCCCCAGCATTTT. Amino acid sequence: CASSWRQDNQPQHF.

This clone was detected only once. The chain recombines TRBV7-2 with TRBJ2-1; 10 bases agree with TRBD2. The CDR3 covers 16 residues. V gave up 1 base and J gave up 5 bases; unmatched junction bases: 5. Germline CDR1 is SGHTA and CDR2 is FQGNSA. In DNA, the CDR3 is TGTGCCAGCAGCTTAGATTCTAGCGGGAGCCACAATGAGCAGTTCTTC. Translation gives CASSLDSSGSHNEQFF.

The chain is built from TRBV30 and TRBJ1-6, with D unclear. Germline V lookup: CDR1 GTSNPN, CDR2 SVGIG (reference sequence). The CDR3 contains 13 residues. The V gene lost 4 bases and the J gene lost 10 bases, with 14 bases spanning the gap. The CDR3 DNA reads TGTGCCTGGAACTTCGCCGGGCGGTCACCCCTCCACTTT. It translates to CAWNFAGRSPLHF.